There are many counts of the clone carrying this T cell receptor beta chain. This sample was included in a study of read filtering for tumor transcriptome and immune sequencing. Study-wide background: Patients were 17 male and roughly 15 female, mean age about 65 years, range 47 to 80. Transcriptome libraries were built from DNase-treated RNA.

This library used approximately 0.4 ug RNA and molecular barcoded adaptors spanning alpha/delta and beta/gamma chains. Each CDR3 protein is one row after TCRdb ran MiXCR on the reads. The data show 20,000 to 25,000 distinct CDR3 sequences, with roughly 13% seen just once and approximately 70% held by the top ten. Deletions cut 0 bases from V and 0 bases from J, with 18 bases between. CDR1 and CDR2 from the germline V gene are MNHNY and SVGAGI (reference sequence). The CDR3 consists of 18 residues. This chain joins TRBV6-6 and TRBJ2-7, with D possibly being TRBD1 (6 bases). The receptor's source is a donor at least 40 years old with multiple myeloma. The sample taken for sequencing was a population of CD138-negative cells sorted from bone marrow. CDR3: CASSYSIREKDSSYEQYF. The CDR3 coding sequence is TGTGCCAGCAGTTACTCAATTAGGGAGAAGGACAGCTCCTACGAGCAGTACTTC.